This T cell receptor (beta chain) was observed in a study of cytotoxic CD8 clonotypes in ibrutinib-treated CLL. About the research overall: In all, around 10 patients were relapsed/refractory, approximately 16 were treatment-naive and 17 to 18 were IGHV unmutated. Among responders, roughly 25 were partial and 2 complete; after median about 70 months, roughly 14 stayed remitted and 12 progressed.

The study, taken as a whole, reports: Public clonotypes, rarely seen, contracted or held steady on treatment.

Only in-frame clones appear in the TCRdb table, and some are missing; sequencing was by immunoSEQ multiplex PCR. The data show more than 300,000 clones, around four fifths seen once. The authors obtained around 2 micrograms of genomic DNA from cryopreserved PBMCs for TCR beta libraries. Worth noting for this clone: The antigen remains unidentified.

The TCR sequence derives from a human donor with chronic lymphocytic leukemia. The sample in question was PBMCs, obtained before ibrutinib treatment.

CDR3 sequence: CASSASQIVGYTF. CDR3 nucleotides: TGTGCCAGCAGCGCTAGTCAAATCGTTGGCTACACCTTC. This chain joins TRBV9 and TRBJ1-2; D is uncertain. Germline values: CDR1 SGDLS, CDR2 YYNGEE. V was clipped by 3 bases and J by 7 bases, with 13 bases between them. This CDR3 is 13 amino acids long.